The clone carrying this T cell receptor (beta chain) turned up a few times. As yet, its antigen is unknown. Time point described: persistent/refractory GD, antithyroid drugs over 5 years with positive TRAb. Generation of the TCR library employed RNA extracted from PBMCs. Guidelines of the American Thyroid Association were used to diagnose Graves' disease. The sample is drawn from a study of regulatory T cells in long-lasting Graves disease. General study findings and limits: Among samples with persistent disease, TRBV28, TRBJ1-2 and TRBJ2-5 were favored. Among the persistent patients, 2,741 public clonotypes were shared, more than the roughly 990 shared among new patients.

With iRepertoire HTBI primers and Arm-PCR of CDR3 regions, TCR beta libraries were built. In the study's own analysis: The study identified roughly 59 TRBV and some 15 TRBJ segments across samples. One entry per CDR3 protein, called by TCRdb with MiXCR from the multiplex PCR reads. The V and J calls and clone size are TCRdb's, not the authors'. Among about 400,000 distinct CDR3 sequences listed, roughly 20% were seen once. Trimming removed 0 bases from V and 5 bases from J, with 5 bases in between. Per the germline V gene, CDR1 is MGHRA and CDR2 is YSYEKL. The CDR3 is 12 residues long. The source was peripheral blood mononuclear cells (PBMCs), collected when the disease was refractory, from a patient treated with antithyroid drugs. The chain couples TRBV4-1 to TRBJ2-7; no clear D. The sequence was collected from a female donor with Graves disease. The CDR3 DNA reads TGCGCCAGCAGCCAAGAAGGCCACGAGCAGTACTTC. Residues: CASSQEGHEQYF.